The entry below gives a single T cell receptor (beta chain) sequence along with its context. There are many counts of this clonotype. The antigen it binds to is not known. No per-base quality is available; no much larger clone lies one base away. CDR1 is given as DFQATT and CDR2 as SNEGSKA, both from the germline V gene (reference sequence). Trimming at the junction amounts to 7 bases on V and 6 bases on J, and the germline ends lie 13 bases apart. Counted from cysteine to phenylalanine, this CDR3 has 11 amino acids. Only the CDR3 part of the read is kept: 33 bases, read in frame from the first base. Libraries were built with PCR. Instrument on record: Illumina HiSeq 2500. TCR library preparation used molecular barcoding, with unique molecular identifiers applied to normalize quantification of the TCRbeta repertoire. TCRdb took the public reads, trimmed them with fastp at Q25, ran MiXCR for clone calling and kept in-frame beta chains. Rows with a matching CDR3 protein are joined into one entry that keeps the most common DNA and genes. The sample contains 44,000 or so distinct CDR3 sequences, 7.5% to 10% of them found a single time. Approximately 25% of the sample is held by the ten biggest clonotypes.

These data originate in a study of T-cell reconstitution after alpha-beta-depleted transplantation in children (dated by TCRdb to 2015 to 2016). General notes on the study: Using TCR repertoire profiling, the study followed T-cell immune reconstitution in a quantitative way in children after TCRalphabeta/CD19-depleted allogeneic hematopoietic cell transplantation. The study at large found these results: In some patients, the high TCRbeta diversity seen at day 60 was put down to recipient T cells and intrathymic progenitors that had survived conditioning. The apparently early alphabetaT-cell count recovery about two months after transplant was reportedly dependent on only several hundred rapidly expanded clones derived from non-depleted graft cells. The frequencies of hyperexpanded clones fell over the following months, and after one year, T-cell counts and TCRbeta diversity were mostly attributed to newly produced T cells.

In light of the paper, this sample's time point label describes: day 60 (about 2 months) after transplantation. The treatment or condition tag for this specimen amounts to: allogeneic hematopoietic cell transplantation with graft depleted of TCRalphabeta T cells and CD19 B cells. Transplant recipients were children who received TCRalphabeta/CD19-depleted allogeneic hematopoietic cell grafts. This chain is built from TRBV20-1 and TRBJ2-7; matching of 5 bases hints at TRBD2 as the D gene. This specimen was PBMCs, mostly from graft donor cells, taken 60 days after TCRalphabeta/CD19-depleted stem cell transplant. The TCR was taken from a male patient aged 2-10 years who had a stem cell transplant for chronic granulomatous disease, so the T cells may come from the graft donor. CDR3 loop: CSGGGPVEQYF. The sequenced DNA is TGCAGTGGAGGCGGGCCGGTCGAGCAGTACTTC.